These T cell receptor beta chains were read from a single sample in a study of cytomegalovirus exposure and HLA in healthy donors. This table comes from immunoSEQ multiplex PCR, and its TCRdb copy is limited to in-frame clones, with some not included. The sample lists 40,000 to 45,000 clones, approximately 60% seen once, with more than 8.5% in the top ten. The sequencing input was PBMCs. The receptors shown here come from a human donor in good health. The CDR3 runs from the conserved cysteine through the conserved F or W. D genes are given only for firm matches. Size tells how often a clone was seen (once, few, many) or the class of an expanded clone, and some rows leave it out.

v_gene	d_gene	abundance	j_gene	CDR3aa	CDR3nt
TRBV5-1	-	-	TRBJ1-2	CASSLGQSNYGYTF	TGCGCCAGCAGCCTCGGACAGAGTAACTATGGCTACACCTTC
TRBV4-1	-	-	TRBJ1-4	CASSPVLTLTPKDEKLFF	TGCGCCAGCAGCCCCGTACTTACTTTGACACCGAAGGATGAAAAACTGTTTTTT
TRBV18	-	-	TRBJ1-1	CASSPGTPRGPEAFF	TGTGCCAGCTCACCGGGGACACCCCGGGGCCCTGAAGCTTTCTTT
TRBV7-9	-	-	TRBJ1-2	CASSYRTVYGYTF	TGTGCCAGCAGCTACCGGACAGTCTATGGCTACACCTTC
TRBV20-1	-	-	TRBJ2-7	CSAARTYEQYF	TGCAGTGCTGCCCGGACTTACGAGCAGTACTTC
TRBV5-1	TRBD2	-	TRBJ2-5	CASSLSSGGAQETQYF	TGCGCCAGCAGCTTGTCTAGCGGGGGGGCCCAGGAGACCCAGTACTTC
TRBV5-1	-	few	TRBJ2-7	CASSGGSSYEQYF	TGCGCCAGCAGCGGTGGTAGCTCCTACGAGCAGTACTTC
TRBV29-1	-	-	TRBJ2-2	CSVNIDRNTGELFF	TGCAGCGTGAACATCGACAGGAACACCGGGGAGCTGTTTTTT
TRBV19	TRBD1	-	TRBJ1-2	CASLRDRRHNYGYTF	TGTGCCAGCCTTCGGGACAGGCGACATAACTATGGCTACACCTTC
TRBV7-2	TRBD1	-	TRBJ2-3	CASSLDRGTDTQYF	TGTGCCAGCAGCTTAGACAGGGGGACAGATACGCAGTATTTT
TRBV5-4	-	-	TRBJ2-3	CASSLADSDTQYF	TGTGCCAGCAGCTTGGCCGACTCAGATACGCAGTATTTT
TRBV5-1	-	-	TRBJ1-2	CASSSGRGVNYGYTF	TGCGCCAGCAGCTCTGGTAGGGGCGTCAACTATGGCTACACCTTC
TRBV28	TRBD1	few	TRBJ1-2	CASSQTGVYGYTF	TGTGCCAGCAGTCAGACAGGGGTCTATGGCTACACCTTC
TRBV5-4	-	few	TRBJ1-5	CASSFTGIQHF	TGTGCCAGCAGTTTTACAGGGATCCAGCATTTT
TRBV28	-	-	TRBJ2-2	CASSLRRPNTGELFF	TGTGCCAGCAGTTTAAGGCGGCCGAACACCGGGGAGCTGTTTTTT
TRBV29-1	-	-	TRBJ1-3	CSVDKASMRNTIYF	TGCAGCGTTGATAAGGCTAGCATGAGAAACACCATATATTTT
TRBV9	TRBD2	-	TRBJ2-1	CASSVGSGEFNEQFF	TGTGCCAGCAGCGTTGGAAGCGGGGAGTTCAATGAGCAGTTCTTC
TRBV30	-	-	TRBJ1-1	CAWMGGVLNTEAFF	TGTGCCTGGATGGGGGGGGTCTTGAACACTGAAGCTTTCTTT
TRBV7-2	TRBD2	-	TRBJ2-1	CASSLRGTSGGPIGDEQFF	TGTGCCAGCAGCTTACGCGGGACTAGCGGGGGGCCGATCGGGGATGAGCAGTTCTTC
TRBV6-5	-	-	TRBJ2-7	CASSYDWGSQYF	TGTGCCAGCAGTTACGATTGGGGCTCGCAGTACTTC
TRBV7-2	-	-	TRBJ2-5	CASSRASDGETQYF	TGTGCCAGCAGCCGCGCCTCCGACGGGGAGACCCAGTACTTC
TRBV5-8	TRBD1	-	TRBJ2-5	CASRPWTGAETQYF	TGTGCCAGCAGACCGTGGACAGGGGCGGAGACCCAGTACTTC
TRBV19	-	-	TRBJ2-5	CASQAGPGPETQYF	TGTGCCAGTCAGGCGGGACCAGGGCCAGAGACCCAGTACTTC
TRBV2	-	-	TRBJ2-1	CASSEALRARPSFF	TGTGCCAGCAGTGAAGCGCTTCGTGCCAGGCCATCGTTCTTC
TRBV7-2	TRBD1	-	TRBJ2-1	CASSQDRGFYNGQFF	TGTGCCAGCAGTCAGGACAGGGGGTTCTACAATGGGCAGTTCTTC
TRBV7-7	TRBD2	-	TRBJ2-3	CASSRNFGGLADTQYF	TGTGCCAGCAGTCGCAACTTCGGGGGGTTGGCAGATACGCAGTATTTT
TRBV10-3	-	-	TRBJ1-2	CAISETQGLHTF	TGTGCCATCAGTGAGACACAGGGTCTCCACACCTTC
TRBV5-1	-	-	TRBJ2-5	CASSLQHREEETQYF	TGCGCCAGCAGCTTGCAACACAGGGAAGAAGAGACCCAGTACTTC
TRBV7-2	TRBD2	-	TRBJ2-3	CASSRAGEPPDTQYF	TGTGCCAGCAGCCGGGCGGGGGAGCCCCCAGATACGCAGTATTTT
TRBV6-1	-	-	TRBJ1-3	CASSDNGALGNTIYF	TGTGCCAGCAGTGACAATGGGGCCTTGGGAAACACCATATATTTT
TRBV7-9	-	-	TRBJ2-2	CASSLGGRDTGELFF	TGTGCCAGCAGCTTAGGGGGCAGGGACACCGGGGAGCTGTTTTTT
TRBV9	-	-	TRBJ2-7	CASSGQESYEQYF	TGTGCCAGCAGCGGACAGGAATCCTACGAGCAGTACTTC
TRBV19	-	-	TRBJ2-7	CASKRIYYEQYF	TGTGCCAGTAAGCGGATATACTACGAGCAGTACTTC
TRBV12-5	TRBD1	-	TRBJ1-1	CASGPQGGTEAFF	TGTGCTAGTGGTCCGCAGGGGGGCACTGAAGCTTTCTTT
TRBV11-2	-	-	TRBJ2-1	CASSHAAGNEQFF	TGTGCCAGCAGCCACGCGGCCGGGAATGAGCAGTTCTTC
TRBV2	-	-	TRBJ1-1	CASRPNRNMNTEAFF	TGTGCCAGCAGACCCAACAGAAACATGAACACTGAAGCTTTCTTT
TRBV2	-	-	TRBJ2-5	CASADLLGRFETQYF	TGTGCCAGCGCGGATTTGTTGGGGCGCTTTGAGACCCAGTACTTC
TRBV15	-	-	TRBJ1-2	CATSRDGRVFDGYTF	TGTGCCACCAGCAGAGATGGCAGGGTTTTTGATGGCTACACCTTC
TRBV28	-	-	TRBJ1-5	CASSASRGASSNQPQHF	TGTGCCAGCAGTGCCTCCCGGGGAGCCAGCAGCAATCAGCCCCAGCATTTT
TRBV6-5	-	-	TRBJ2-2	CASSSPSTSTSGELFF	TGTGCCAGCAGTTCGCCTTCGACTAGTACCTCCGGGGAGCTGTTTTTT
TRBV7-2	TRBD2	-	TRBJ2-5	CASSPVSAGGQETQYF	TGTGCCAGCAGCCCGGTCTCAGCGGGGGGCCAAGAGACCCAGTACTTC
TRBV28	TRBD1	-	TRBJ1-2	CASSLGQDVYGYTF	TGTGCCAGCAGTTTAGGACAGGACGTCTATGGCTACACCTTC
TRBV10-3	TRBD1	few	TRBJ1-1	CAISETGTGAEAFF	TGTGCCATCAGTGAGACAGGGACAGGTGCTGAAGCTTTCTTT
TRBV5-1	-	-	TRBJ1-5	CASSLGVEGRDQPQHF	TGCGCCAGCAGCTTGGGTGTGGAGGGAAGGGATCAGCCCCAGCATTTT
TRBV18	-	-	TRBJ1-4	CASSPLRHEKLFF	TGTGCCAGCTCACCACTGAGGCATGAAAAACTGTTTTTT
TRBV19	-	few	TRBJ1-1	CASSPSGSWGTEAFF	TGTGCCAGTAGTCCCTCGGGAAGTTGGGGCACTGAAGCTTTCTTT
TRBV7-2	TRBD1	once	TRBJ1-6	CASSFTGGNSPLHF	TGTGCCAGCAGCTTTACAGGGGGGAATTCACCCCTCCACTTT
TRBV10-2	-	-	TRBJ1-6	CASSESSNSPLHF	TGCGCCAGCAGTGAGTCGAGCAATTCACCCCTCCACTTT
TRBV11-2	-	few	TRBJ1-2	CASSPIMSYGYTF	TGTGCCAGCAGCCCTATTATGAGCTATGGCTACACCTTC
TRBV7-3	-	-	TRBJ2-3	CASSLNPSTDTQYF	TGTGCCAGCAGCTTAAATCCTAGCACAGATACGCAGTATTTT
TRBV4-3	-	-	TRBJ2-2	CASSQGQDTGELFF	TGCGCCAGCAGCCAAGGACAGGACACCGGGGAGCTGTTTTTT
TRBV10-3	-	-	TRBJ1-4	CATRPDPREKLFF	TGTGCCACCAGACCCGACCCGAGGGAAAAACTGTTTTTT
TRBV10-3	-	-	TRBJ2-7	CAISETRPDEQYF	TGTGCCATCAGTGAGACGCGGCCGGACGAGCAGTACTTC
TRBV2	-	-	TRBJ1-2	CASSAGAGDRGYTF	TGTGCCAGCAGTGCCGGGGCGGGGGATCGGGGCTACACCTTC